The clone carrying this T cell receptor beta chain was found a few times. Its specificity is unknown. The data derive from a study of T cell repertoires in cytomegalovirus infection. Study information: Recently described HLA-C-restricted plus well-studied HLA-B-restricted CMV epitopes were used.

Germline V gives CDR1 SQVTM, CDR2 ANQGSEA. The CDR3 spans 12 residues. V lost 8 bases, J lost 7 bases, and 15 bases lay in between. MiXCR, applied by TCRdb to the reads, yields one record per CDR3 protein. The sample includes about 830,000 distinct CDR3 sequences, 32% of them seen just once. The sequences come from cultured CD8+ T cells from PBMCs, collected from culture after CMV antigen stimulation. This TCR came from a human donor in good health (CMV status not recorded). Some clones in this sample may be carry-over from other donors' samples. The chain links TRBV29-1 to TRBJ2-1; perhaps TRBD2 as D (6 bases). The CDR3 DNA sequence: TGCAGCAAATGGACGGGAGATAATGAGCAGTTCTTC. It yields the protein CSKWTGDNEQFF.